This passage covers 11 T cell receptor beta chains from one sample sequenced in a study of blood T cells in healthy people across ages. Alongside a J-beta primer mix, a sample-barcoded 5' primer served in a second PCR lasting roughly 6 to 11 cycles. TCRdb passed the 5' RACE reads through MiXCR, listing each CDR3 protein once. There are about 720,000 distinct CDR3 sequences in the sample; about a fifth occur only once, and about 20% lies in the top ten. Sample: blood. These receptors all stem from an older man in good health.

This clonotype was picked up one time. The rearrangement links TRBV7-2 to TRBJ1-2; no reliable D call. Germline V gene data show CDR1 as SGHTA and CDR2 as FQGNSA. Trimming took 0 bases from V and 8 from J, leaving 13 bases between them. This CDR3 contains 14 residues. The chain's CDR3 is CASSLARPGGGYTF. The DNA of the CDR3 is TGTGCCAGCAGCTTAGCGCGGCCGGGAGGAGGCTACACCTTC.

J is TRBJ1-5 and V is TRBV28; D gene unclear. The germline V gene encodes CDR1 MDHEN and CDR2 SYDVKM. Trimming took 4 bases from V and 0 from J, leaving 10 bases between them. This CDR3 spans 15 amino acids. CDR3 DNA sequence: TGTGCCAGCAGTTCCCCCGATCCTAGCAATCAGCCCCAGCATTTT. The encoded protein is CASSSPDPSNQPQHF.

This rearrangement joins TRBV10-3 to TRBJ1-4; unclear D gene. This CDR3 contains 13 residues. Germline V gives CDR1 ENHRY, CDR2 SYGVKD. Between the trimmed V and J ends, which lost 4 bases and 5 bases, there was a span of 8 bases. CDR3 residues: CAISGEENEKLFF. Written as DNA, the CDR3 is TGTGCCATCAGTGGTGAAGAAAATGAAAAACTGTTTTTT.

This chain connects TRBV11-3 to TRBJ1-4; D is perhaps TRBD1 (5 bases). From germline, CDR1 is SGHNT and CDR2 YENEEA. The CDR3 totals 16 residues. Trimming shortened V by 5 bases and J by 0 bases, and 13 bases separated the two germline ends. CDR3 residues: CASSQGLSATNEKLFF. DNA of the CDR3: TGTGCCAGCAGCCAGGGACTCTCTGCAACTAATGAAAAACTGTTTTTT.

The chain employs TRBV11-2 and TRBJ2-2; D is perhaps TRBD2 (5 bases). The germline V gene encodes CDR1 SGHAT and CDR2 FQNNGV. The length of the CDR3 is 13 residues. The V end was cut by 5 bases, the J end by 13 bases, with 17 bases between. The CDR3 protein is CASSPPGFELLFF. In DNA, the CDR3 is TGTGCCAGCAGCCCCCCGGGGTTCGAGTTGCTGTTTTTT.

The sample holds many counts of this clonotype. The genes are TRBV7-2 and TRBJ1-5; D might be TRBD1 (6 bases). The ends were cut back, 1 base at V and 0 bases at J, with 7 bases in the middle. This CDR3 has 15 residues. Germline CDR1 SGHTA, CDR2 FQGNSA. CDR3 DNA: TGTGCCAGCAGCTTAGTAGGGGGTAGCAATCAGCCCCAGCATTTT. The encoded protein is CASSLVGGSNQPQHF. The entire variable domain, with the rest obtained from reference TRBV7-2 and TRBJ1-5, is as follows: GAGVSQSPSNKVTEKGKDVELRCDPISGHTALYWYRQSLGQGLEFLIYFQGNSAPDKSGLPSDRFSAERTGGSVSTLTIQRTQQEDSAVYLCASSLVGGSNQPQHFGDGTRLSIL.

This clonotype was counted a few times. J is TRBJ1-2 and V is TRBV18; TRBD1 matches at 8 bases. CDR3 size: 15 residues. The germline CDR1 and CDR2 sequences are KGHSH and LQKENI. Trimming removed 3 bases from V and 8 bases from J; junction bases left unmatched: 11. The CDR3 loop reads CASSPPSDRVGGYTF. DNA of the CDR3: TGTGCCAGCTCACCCCCTTCGGACAGGGTCGGCGGCTACACCTTC.

The chain joins TRBV9 to TRBJ2-3; the match to TRBD1 covers 9 bases. Germline CDR1 is SGDLS and CDR2 is YYNGEE. V gave up 6 bases and J gave up 2 bases; unmatched junction bases: 7. CDR3 size: 15 residues. The CDR3 loop reads CASKRQGGHTDTQYF. CDR3 nucleotide sequence: TGTGCCAGCAAAAGACAGGGGGGCCACACAGATACGCAGTATTTT.

This clonotype was counted many times. The chain has TRBV18 and TRBJ2-5, with D possibly matching TRBD1 (6 bases). The assigned J gene may be wrong: the sequence end matches TRBJ2-7 better. The germline V gene encodes CDR1 KGHSH and CDR2 LQKENI. The CDR3 loop spans 11 amino acids. CDR3 protein: CASSQGVEQYV. CDR3 bases: TGTGCCAGCTCACAGGGGGTCGAGCAGTACGTC.

The chain links TRBV2 to TRBJ1-5; 8 bases map to TRBD1. The CDR3 has 16 amino acids. V lost 10 bases and J lost 1; bases outside the gene matches: 12. Germline V gene lookup returns CDR1 SNHLY and CDR2 FYNNEI. The CDR3 loop is CANRDRGLRSNQPQHF. The CDR3 DNA is TGTGCCAACAGAGACAGGGGCTTGAGGAGCAATCAGCCCCAGCATTTT.

CDR3 DNA: TGTGCCAGCAGTGAATTGCCAGGGGCAACTAATGAAAAACTGTTTTTT. Encoded protein: CASSELPGATNEKLFF. The rearrangement joins TRBV2 to TRBJ1-4; D possibly corresponds to TRBD1 (6 bases). Germline V gene sequence: CDR1 SNHLY, CDR2 FYNNEI. The CDR3 length is 16 residues. V lost 2 bases to trimming and J lost 0 bases, with 10 bases between them. The whole variable domain, filled in from reference TRBV2 and TRBJ1-4, reads EPEVTQTPSHQVTQMGQEVILRCVPISNHLYFYWYRQILGQKVEFLVSFYNNEISEKSEIFDDQFSVERPDGSNFTLKIRSTKLEDSAMYFCASSELPGATNEKLFFGSGTQLSVL.